A single sample is the source of the 30 T cell receptor beta chains below, sequenced in a study of identical twins. TCRdb fed the 5' RACE reads into MiXCR, producing one record per CDR3 protein. The sample carries about 520,000 distinct CDR3 sequences, 22% recorded once. The same data also contributed to another study, on T cells expressing NK-cell markers.

The sequenced sample consisted of CD4+ T cells sorted from blood. The receptors shown here come from a woman between 18 and 30 years old in good health.

As DNA, the CDR3 is TGTGCCACCAGCAGAGATTACGCAGGGAACACCGGGGAGCTGTTTTTT. It translates to CATSRDYAGNTGELFF. This chain uses TRBV15 with TRBJ2-2; D not certain. The V gene lost 0 bases and the J gene lost 1 base, with 9 bases spanning the gap. This CDR3 is built from 16 residues. Germline CDR1 is LNHNV and CDR2 is YYDKDF (reference sequence).

J is TRBJ2-1 and V is TRBV7-3; the D gene could be TRBD1 or TRBD2 (5 bases each). In germline, CDR1 is SGHTA, CDR2 FQGTGA. CDR3 length: 13 amino acids. The V end lost 8 bases, the J end lost 6 bases, and 14 bases lay between the germline ends. In DNA, the CDR3 is TGTGCCAGCGCCCGGGGACCCTTCAATGAGCAGTTCTTC. Encoded protein: CASARGPFNEQFF. Full variable domain (missing parts from reference TRBV7-3 and TRBJ2-1): GAGVSQTPSNKVTEKGKYVELRCDPISGHTALYWYRQSLGQGPEFLIYFQGTGAADDSGLPNDRFFAVRPEGSVSTLKIQRTERGDSAVYLCASARGPFNEQFFGPGTRLTVL.

This clonotype was seen a few times. The chain carries TRBV12-3 or TRBV12-4 and TRBJ1-1, with 7 bases lining up with TRBD1. This CDR3 is built from 15 residues. V was pared by 6 bases and J by 5 bases, with 12 bases of the junction left unmatched. CDR3 nucleotide sequence: TGTGCCAGCAGAGAACCGGGACAGAGGGGGACTGAAGCTTTCTTT. Residues: CASREPGQRGTEAFF.

J is TRBJ2-5 and V is TRBV29-1, with 14 bases fitting TRBD2. The CDR3 has 15 amino acids. Germline V gives CDR1 SQVTM, CDR2 ANQGSEA. V lost 6 bases to trimming and J lost 4 bases; unmatched junction nucleotides: 7. The DNA for the CDR3 is TGCAGCGTGGTCCGGACTAGCGGGAGGTTAGAGACCCAGTACTTC. It encodes CSVVRTSGRLETQYF.

The chain uses TRBV6-1 and TRBJ1-6; 9 bases match TRBD1. CDR3 size: 14 residues. The germline CDR1 and CDR2 sequences are MNHNS and SASEGT. V was pared by 5 bases and J by 11 bases, with 7 bases of the junction left unmatched. The CDR3 DNA reads as TGTGCCAGCAGTCCTCCCGGGACAGGGCCACCCCTCCACTTT. It codes for CASSPPGTGPPLHF.

The rearrangement joins TRBV12-3 or TRBV12-4 to TRBJ2-5, with 9 nucleotides matching TRBD2. This CDR3 region has 15 residues. The V segment lost 3 bases and the J segment 8 bases; nucleotides outside the gene matches: 10. The CDR3 protein is CASSFAGGVINTQYF. The CDR3 DNA is TGTGCCAGCAGTTTTGCGGGAGGGGTAATTAATACCCAGTACTTC.

This rearrangement joins TRBV9 to TRBJ1-4; maybe TRBD1 (5 bases). V lost 4 bases to trimming and J lost 8 bases, with 18 bases between them. This CDR3 region has 15 residues. The germline gives CDR1 SGDLS, CDR2 YYNGEE. In DNA form, the CDR3 reads TGTGCCAGCAGCCCCCACCCAGGGACGGGAGAAAAACTGTTTTTT. Protein sequence: CASSPHPGTGEKLFF.

This clonotype was recorded a few times. The chain employs TRBV5-1 and TRBJ2-1; 9 bases agree with TRBD1. Germline V lookup: CDR1 SGHRS, CDR2 YFSETQ. The CDR3 loop spans 16 amino acids. J lost 0 bases, V lost 7 bases, and 8 bases had no gene match. The CDR3 here is CASWGGTGPSYNEQFF. The CDR3 DNA reads as TGCGCCAGCTGGGGGGGGACAGGGCCCTCCTACAATGAGCAGTTCTTC.

This clonotype has at least ten counts. CDR3 sequence: CASSLESGVAETQYF. CDR3 sequence (DNA): TGCGCCAGCAGCTTGGAGTCGGGAGTCGCGGAGACCCAGTACTTC. The chain couples TRBV5-1 to TRBJ2-5; possible D gene TRBD2, 6 bases. This CDR3 region has 15 residues. Between the trimmed V and J ends, which lost 0 bases and 5 bases, there was a span of 14 bases. Germline CDR1 is SGHRS and CDR2 is YFSETQ.

V and J are TRBV12-5 and TRBJ2-7; D may be TRBD1 or TRBD2 (5 bases each). Germline V lookup: CDR1 LGHNT, CDR2 FRNRAP. Between the trimmed V and J ends, which lost 9 bases and 4 bases, there was a span of 16 bases. This CDR3 has 13 residues. The CDR3 sequence: CASGRGPPYEQYF. The CDR3 DNA follows: TGTGCTAGCGGCCGGGGACCCCCTTACGAGCAGTACTTC.

This clonotype turned up a few times. The chain is built from TRBV12-3 or TRBV12-4 and TRBJ1-2, with D perhaps TRBD1 (6 bases). The CDR3 sequence is 13 residues long. V lost 4 bases and J lost 5, with 11 bases in between. The CDR3 DNA is TGTGCCAGCAGTTACGGGACAAATTATGGCTACACCTTC. Amino acids: CASSYGTNYGYTF.

The chain links TRBV15 to TRBJ2-1; D uncertain. V was pared by 2 bases and J by 5 bases, with 4 bases between. CDR1 is LNHNV, CDR2 YYDKDF, per germline (reference sequence). The CDR3 contains 12 residues. CDR3 sequence: CATSRPNNEQFF. The CDR3 nucleotides are TGTGCCACCAGCAGACCTAACAATGAGCAGTTCTTC.

This clonotype was counted a few times. CDR3 protein: CASRAGPALEAFF. The CDR3 DNA sequence: TGTGCCAGCAGGGCCGGACCAGCCCTTGAAGCTTTCTTT. This chain joins TRBV6-4 and TRBJ1-1; no reliable D call. CDR1 is MRHNA, CDR2 SNTAGT, per germline. CDR3 length equals 13 residues. The germline V and J ends were trimmed by 6 bases and 7 bases, with 15 bases remaining between them.

Many counts were recorded for this clonotype. The rearrangement joins TRBV12-3 or TRBV12-4 to TRBJ2-4; D is unclear. V was clipped by 6 bases and J by 3 bases, with 9 bases between them. The length of the CDR3 is 13 residues. The CDR3 loop reads CASRDLGKNIQYF. In nucleotides, the CDR3 is TGTGCCAGCAGAGACCTGGGCAAAAACATTCAGTACTTC.

V and J are TRBV12-3 or TRBV12-4 and TRBJ1-6; no definite D call. The CDR3 runs to 13 residues. V lost 6 bases, J lost 7 bases, and 10 bases lay in between. CDR3 amino acids: CASSPRRNSPLHF. The CDR3 DNA reads as TGTGCCAGCAGCCCTCGGCGGAATTCACCCCTCCACTTT.

The CDR3 nucleotides are TGCGCCAGCAGCATTAGGGGACAGCATAACACCGGGGAGCTGTTTTTT. Protein product: CASSIRGQHNTGELFF. The rearrangement links TRBV5-1 to TRBJ2-2, with 7 bases matching TRBD1. J gave up 2 bases and V 4 bases, and 8 bases lay outside the gene matches. CDR1 and CDR2 (germline): SGHRS, YFSETQ. The CDR3 extends over 16 amino acids.

The chain recombines TRBV6-1 with TRBJ1-2; 7 nucleotides match TRBD1. The V gene's germline CDR1 is MNHNS and CDR2 SASEGT. With V trimmed by 6 bases and J by 4 bases, 11 bases remained unmatched. The CDR3 spans 15 residues. CDR3: CASRNYRGFGYGYTF. The CDR3 nucleotides read TGTGCCAGCAGGAATTACAGGGGTTTCGGCTATGGCTACACCTTC.

J is TRBJ1-6 and V is TRBV15, with TRBD1 identical over 7 bases. The CDR3 contains 13 residues. Looked up from germline, CDR1 is LNHNV and CDR2 is YYDKDF (reference sequence). V trimming: 5 bases; J trimming: 10 bases; junction bases outside the gene matches: 5. This CDR3 reads CATSGQGGSPLHF. CDR3 in DNA: TGTGCCACCAGCGGGCAGGGGGGGTCACCCCTCCACTTT. The complete variable domain, with remaining parts taken from reference TRBV15 and TRBJ1-6, reads DAMVIQNPRYQVTQFGKPVTLSCSQTLNHNVMYWYQQKSSQAPKLLFHYYDKDFNNEADTPDNFQSRRPNTSFCFLDIRSPGLGDTAMYLCATSGQGGSPLHFGNGTRLTVT.

The chain couples TRBV24-1 to TRBJ2-5, with 11 positions matching TRBD2. This CDR3 is built from 15 residues. The germline CDR1 and CDR2 sequences are KGHDR and SFDVKD. V lost 4 bases to trimming and J lost 0 bases; unmatched junction nucleotides: 0. The CDR3 region is CATSETSGNQETQYF. The CDR3 region has the DNA TGTGCCACCAGTGAGACTAGCGGGAACCAAGAGACCCAGTACTTC.

This sequence joins TRBV5-1 and TRBJ2-2; 8 positions agree with TRBD1. Looked up from germline, CDR1 is SGHRS and CDR2 is YFSETQ. The CDR3 extends over 15 amino acids. The junction had 4 bases not matched to a gene; V was cut back by 2 bases and J by 4 bases. CDR3 nucleotides: TGCGCCAGCAGCTTCAGGGGGCGCAGCACCGGGGAGCTGTTTTTT. Translation: CASSFRGRSTGELFF.

This clonotype was counted only a few times. This rearrangement joins TRBV12-3 or TRBV12-4 to TRBJ2-3, with 8 nucleotides matching TRBD2. The ends lost 9 bases at V and 4 bases at J; junction bases unmatched: 9. This CDR3 is 14 amino acids long. DNA of the CDR3: TGTGCCAGTGCAAGCGGGGGATCAGCAGATACGCAGTATTTT. Amino acid sequence: CASASGGSADTQYF.

The chain couples TRBV9 to TRBJ1-2, with D tentatively TRBD1 (5 bases). Between the trimmed V and J ends, which lost 5 bases and 3 bases, there was a span of 11 bases. There are 13 residues in the CDR3. CDR1 and CDR2 (germline): SGDLS, YYNGEE. Here the CDR3 reads CASSWGGDYGYTF. The CDR3 DNA reads TGTGCCAGCAGTTGGGGAGGGGACTATGGCTACACCTTC.

J is TRBJ2-3 and V is TRBV12-3 or TRBV12-4, with D uncertain. The V end was cut by 3 bases, the J end by 4 bases, with 5 bases between. This CDR3 comprises 12 residues. DNA for the CDR3: TGTGCCAGCAGTTTTGTAGCAGATACGCAGTATTTT. It yields the protein CASSFVADTQYF.

The gene calls are TRBV20-1 and TRBJ2-5; TRBD1 aligns across 8 bases. The CDR3 is 14 amino acids. Germline V gene lookup returns CDR1 DFQATT and CDR2 SNEGSKA (reference sequence). The trim removed 5 bases at V and 5 bases at J, leaving 10 bases unmatched. The CDR3 DNA is TGCAGTGCTGTCCGAGGACAGGGTCAGGAGACCCAGTACTTC. Protein product: CSAVRGQGQETQYF.

The J gene is TRBJ1-6, the V gene TRBV14; D unclear. The CDR3 loop spans 13 amino acids. Germline loops: CDR1 SGHDN, CDR2 FVKESK. V was trimmed by 1 base and J by 8 bases, leaving 6 bases between them. The CDR3 region has the DNA TGTGCCAGCAGCCAAGTAAAGTATTCACCCCTCCACTTT. Translated, it gives CASSQVKYSPLHF.

This clonotype has a handful of counts. This chain joins TRBV10-1 and TRBJ2-3; the D is unclear. V was pared by 4 bases and J by 2 bases, with 7 bases between. CDR3 length: 13 residues. Germline V lookup: CDR1 WNHNN, CDR2 SYGVQD (reference sequence). This CDR3 reads CASSVYATDTQYF. The CDR3 region has the DNA TGCGCCAGCAGTGTATACGCCACAGATACGCAGTATTTT.

V usage is TRBV10-3 and J usage is TRBJ2-7, with D possibly matching TRBD2 (6 bases). The V gene's germline CDR1 is ENHRY and CDR2 SYGVKD. There are 12 residues in the CDR3. Trimming removed 2 bases at V and 6 bases at J, with 8 bases between. This chain's CDR3 is CAISENGSEQYF. The CDR3 DNA reads TGTGCCATCAGTGAGAACGGGAGCGAGCAGTACTTC.

The rearrangement joins TRBV3-1 to TRBJ1-6; a possible D gene is TRBD1 (5 bases). The germline V gene encodes CDR1 LGHDT and CDR2 YNNKEL (reference sequence). Trimming pared 3 bases from V and 9 bases from J, leaving 9 bases between. CDR3 length equals 13 residues. The CDR3 sequence is CASSQTTVSPLHF. CDR3 nucleotide sequence: TGTGCCAGCAGCCAGACGACAGTTTCACCCCTCCACTTT.

This clonotype turned up a few times. V gene TRBV7-3 combines with J gene TRBJ2-2; TRBD1 matches 9 bases. With 2 bases clipped from V and 6 bases from J, the junction kept 7 bases outside the gene matches. The CDR3 has 16 residues. The germline gives CDR1 SGHTA, CDR2 FQGTGA. The CDR3 sequence is CASSLAGQGTAGELFF. The CDR3 region has the DNA TGTGCCAGCAGCTTAGCGGGACAGGGAACCGCCGGGGAGCTGTTTTTT.

The sample holds a few counts of this clonotype. The chain links TRBV5-1 to TRBJ1-2; 9 nucleotides line up with TRBD1. CDR1 and CDR2 (germline): SGHRS, YFSETQ. There are 14 residues in the CDR3. V trimming: 0 bases; J trimming: 8 bases; junction bases outside the gene matches: 5. The CDR3 DNA sequence: TGCGCCAGCAGCTTGGAACAGGGGGCTGAAGGCTACACCTTC. This translates into CASSLEQGAEGYTF. The full variable domain, rest sourced from reference TRBV5-1 and TRBJ1-2, is KAGVTQTPRYLIKTRGQQVTLSCSPISGHRSVSWYQQTPGQGLQFLFEYFSETQRNKGNFPGRFSGRQFSNSRSEMNVSTLELGDSALYLCASSLEQGAEGYTFGSGTRLTVV.